This is a list of T cell receptor beta chains from one sample in a study of human T cells and chemical hapten exposure. TCRdb re-called the RACE reads through MiXCR, storing one row per CDR3 protein. The repertoire includes 87,000 or so distinct CDR3 sequences, around 9.6% of them detected once, and more than 3% sits in the top ten. The sample consisted of whole blood, taken in connection with sensitization to the hapten diphenylcyclopropenone (DPC). Receptors originate from a woman aged 40 to 50 with alopecia areata. Some clones in this sample may be carry-over from other donors' samples. The CDR3 runs from the conserved cysteine through the conserved F or W. D genes are given only for firm matches. Only some rows state a clone size, as once, few, many or a class for expanded clones.

TRBD1	16	many	TRBV19	TRBJ1-5	CASTDRGAATGQPQHF	TGTGCCAGTACCGACAGGGGAGCAGCGACGGGTCAGCCCCAGCATTTT
TRBD1	15	.	TRBV29-1	TRBJ1-1	CSVDPWTGPNTEAFF	TGCAGCGTTGACCCATGGACAGGTCCGAACACTGAAGCTTTCTTT
.	15	many	TRBV20-1	TRBJ2-2	CSARFPLANTGELFF	TGCAGTGCTAGATTCCCACTAGCGAACACCGGGGAGCTGTTTTTT
.	12	few	TRBV21-1	TRBJ2-3	CASSNYSDTQYF	TGTGCCAGCAGCAATTATTCAGATACGCAGTATTTT
TRBD2	16	many	TRBV5-4	TRBJ2-3	CASSTRLAGGADTQYF	TGTGCCAGCAGCACCCGACTAGCGGGGGGGGCAGATACGCAGTATTTT
.	16	many	TRBV27	TRBJ1-6	CASSLAGPPYNSPLHF	TGTGCCAGCAGTTTAGCGGGGCCGCCATATAATTCACCCCTCCACTTT
TRBD1	15	few	TRBV4-2	TRBJ2-3	CASSPGQGPTDTQYF	TGTGCCAGCAGCCCCGGACAGGGACCCACAGATACGCAGTATTTT
.	13	.	TRBV7-3	TRBJ2-1	CASSLSGELVQFF	TGTGCCAGCAGCTTAAGTGGGGAGCTTGTACAGTTCTTC
.	14	many	TRBV20-1	TRBJ2-7	CSPLGFTGTYEQYF	TGCAGTCCGCTAGGCTTTACCGGTACCTACGAGCAGTACTTC
.	13	many	TRBV13	TRBJ1-2	CASSLRTLFGYTF	TGTGCCAGCAGCTTAAGGACACTCTTCGGCTACACCTTC
.	12	.	TRBV9	TRBJ2-3	CASSMRADTQYF	TGTGCCAGCAGCATGAGGGCAGATACGCAGTATTTT
.	15	medium-sized	TRBV18	TRBJ2-1	CASSPRDRTYNEQFF	TGTGCCAGCTCACCGCGGGACAGAACCTACAATGAGCAGTTCTTC
.	13	many	TRBV7-9	TRBJ1-1	CASSPRQTERAFF	TGTGCCAGCAGCCCCCGACAGACTGAACGGGCTTTCTTT
TRBD2	16	many	TRBV5-1	TRBJ2-1	CASSLGAGGSYNEQFF	TGCGCCAGCAGCTTAGGAGCGGGGGGCTCCTACAATGAGCAGTTCTTC
TRBD1	14	.	TRBV12-3/TRBV12-4	TRBJ2-3	CASSQDRDRDTQYF	TGTGCCAGCAGCCAGGACAGGGATCGAGATACGCAGTATTTT
.	14	.	TRBV4-1	TRBJ1-6	CASSQDEVDSPLHF	TGCGCCAGCAGCCAAGACGAGGTGGATTCACCCCTCCACTTT
.	15	.	TRBV12-3/TRBV12-4	TRBJ1-2	CASSRTTGAIYGYTF	TGTGCCAGCAGTCGAACCACCGGGGCCATTTATGGCTACACCTTC
TRBD1	16	few	TRBV6-5	TRBJ1-1	CASKPTGQGRGTEAFF	TGTGCCAGCAAGCCGACGGGACAGGGACGTGGAACTGAAGCTTTCTTT
TRBD1	16	many	TRBV13	TRBJ2-2	CASSPRDRGNTGELFF	TGTGCCAGCAGCCCCCGGGACAGGGGAAACACCGGGGAGCTGTTTTTT
TRBD2	13	many	TRBV20-1	TRBJ2-7	CSARTSGSYEQYF	TGCAGTGCTAGGACTAGCGGATCCTACGAGCAGTACTTC
.	12	many	TRBV7-2	TRBJ2-5	CASSLVTETQYF	TGTGCCAGCAGCTTAGTAACCGAGACCCAGTACTTC
.	16	.	TRBV10-3	TRBJ2-7	CAISGVAVGSSYEQYF	TGTGCCATCAGTGGAGTAGCGGTGGGGAGCTCCTACGAGCAGTACTTC
.	13	.	TRBV7-3	TRBJ2-7	CASSFGRGYEQYF	TGTGCCAGCAGCTTTGGTCGGGGCTACGAGCAGTACTTC
.	16	many	TRBV4-3	TRBJ2-1	CASSQDWGSPYNEQFF	TGCGCCAGCAGCCAAGATTGGGGGTCCCCCTACAATGAGCAGTTCTTC
TRBD2	16	many	TRBV5-1	TRBJ2-5	CASSSPGLADQETQYF	TGCGCCAGCAGCTCTCCGGGACTAGCGGACCAAGAGACCCAGTACTTC
TRBD1	15	many	TRBV9	TRBJ2-7	CASSVSGTGYNEQYF	TGTGCCAGCAGCGTTTCCGGGACAGGGTATAACGAGCAGTACTTC